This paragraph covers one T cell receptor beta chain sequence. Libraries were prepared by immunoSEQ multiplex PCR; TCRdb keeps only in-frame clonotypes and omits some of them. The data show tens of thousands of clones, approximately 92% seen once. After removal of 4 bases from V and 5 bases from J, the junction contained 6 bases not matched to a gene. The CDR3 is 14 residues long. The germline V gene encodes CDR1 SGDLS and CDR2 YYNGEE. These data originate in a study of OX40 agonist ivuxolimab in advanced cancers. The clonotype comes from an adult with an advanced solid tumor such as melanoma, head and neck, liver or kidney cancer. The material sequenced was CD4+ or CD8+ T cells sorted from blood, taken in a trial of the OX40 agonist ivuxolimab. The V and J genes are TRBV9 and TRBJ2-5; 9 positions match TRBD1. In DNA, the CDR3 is TGTGCCAGCAGCCGGGGACAGGGATCGGAGACCCAGTACTTC. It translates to CASSRGQGSETQYF.